The 3 T cell receptor beta chains reported below all come from one sample, sequenced in a study of immune evolution from preneoplasia to lung adenocarcinoma. Only in-frame clones appear in the TCRdb table, and some are missing; sequencing was by immunoSEQ multiplex PCR. Of several thousand clones listed, around three quarters are singletons. Sequenced input: FFPE minimally invasive lung adenocarcinoma tissue. The receptors here all came from a person aged 70 to 79 with lung adenocarcinoma.

The chain couples TRBV30 to TRBJ1-1; tentative D call: TRBD1 (6 bases). Trimming took off 2 bases at V and 6 bases at J, with 13 bases between the two ends. The CDR3 runs to 13 residues. Germline V lookup: CDR1 GTSNPN, CDR2 SVGIG (reference sequence). The CDR3 loop reads CAWSRKGVAEAFF. DNA of the CDR3: TGTGCCTGGAGTCGGAAGGGGGTAGCTGAAGCTTTCTTT.

V gene TRBV5-1 combines with J gene TRBJ2-7, with 9 nucleotides matching TRBD1. The CDR3 contains 17 residues. Germline V gene sequence: CDR1 SGHRS, CDR2 YFSETQ. V lost 3 bases to trimming and J lost 6 bases; unmatched junction nucleotides: 16. CDR3 DNA sequence: TGCGCCAGCAGCTCCTCCCCCTCCGGGACAGGGAAAGGCGAGCAGTACTTC. Translation gives CASSSSPSGTGKGEQYF.

The rearrangement links TRBV19 to TRBJ1-2; weak D call: TRBD1 (5 bases). V lost 3 bases and J lost 4, with 9 bases in between. CDR1 is LNHDA and CDR2 is SQIVND in the germline V gene (reference sequence). This CDR3 has 13 amino acids. The CDR3 DNA is TGTGCCAGTAGTATCGGGCAGGGCTATGGCTACACCTTC. Translating gives CASSIGQGYGYTF.